These 21 T cell receptor beta chains came from one sample sequenced in a study of T cell clonality in common variable immunodeficiency. For these receptors, no antigen is known. The study's findings and limits: Fewer deletions and N-nucleotide insertions were reportedly seen in common variable immunodeficiency TCR beta sequences.

Produced via immunoSEQ multiplex PCR; TCRdb's table is partial and in-frame only. The sample is made up of about 30,000 clones, none counted only once. Sequencing was performed on peripheral blood mononuclear cells. All receptors derive from a human donor with common variable immunodeficiency.

This clone was seen a handful of times. The read is 3 residues too short to cover the CDR3 end, so that end is filled in from the germline J gene. The chain recombines TRBV6-2 or TRBV6-3 with TRBJ2-1; perhaps TRBD2 as D (7 bases). V lost 6 bases to trimming and J lost 7 bases, with 19 bases between them. Germline V lookup: CDR1 MNHEY, CDR2 SVGEGT. The CDR3 totals 15 residues. CDR3: CASRTPGGRGNEQFF. Partial CDR3 DNA: TGTGCCAGCAGGACCCCGGGGGGCCGTGGGAATGAG.

This clone appeared a few times. From the germline J gene comes the end of the CDR3, since the read stops 3 residues before it. This chain links TRBV6-2 or TRBV6-3 with TRBJ1-2, with D possibly being TRBD1 (6 bases). The CDR3 has 14 residues. Trimming cost V 5 bases and J 2 bases, with 12 bases left between them. The germline gives CDR1 MNHEY, CDR2 SVGEGT. CDR3 residues: CASSPSGVNYGYTF. The DNA read from the CDR3 is TGTGCCAGCAGTCCCTCAGGGGTAAACTATGGC.

CDR3 DNA, as far as it was read: TGTGCCAGCAGCCAGGACACGGGGGGTGAAAAA. Protein: CASSQDTGGEK. The full CDR3 protein is CASSQDTGGEKLFF. The chain has TRBV7-2 and TRBJ1-4; maybe TRBD1 (5 bases). The CDR3 is cut off 3 residues early in the read; its end comes from the germline J gene. The germline V gene has CDR1 SGHTA and CDR2 FQGNSA. The V end was cut by 5 bases, the J end by 7 bases, with 14 bases between. The CDR3 is 14 residues long.

This clone was seen repeatedly, ten times or more. Incomplete CDR3 DNA: TGCGCCAGCAGCTTGACAGGGGGCTCCTATAATTCACCC. Translated, it gives CASSLTGGSYNSP. From start to end, the CDR3 is CASSLTGGSYNSPLHF. The chain joins TRBV5-1 to TRBJ1-6; the match to TRBD1 covers 8 bases. The missing CDR3 end, 3 residues past where the read stops, is filled in from the germline J gene. The J segment lost 0 bases and the V segment lost 1 base, leaving 0 bases of the junction unmatched. CDR1 SGHRS and CDR2 YFSETQ come from the germline V gene. This CDR3 has 16 residues.

This clone occurred a few times. Read coverage stops 3 residues before the CDR3 terminus; the germline J gene supplies the remainder. The chain has TRBV20-1 and TRBJ1-1; tentative D call: TRBD1 (6 bases). V dropped 1 base and J dropped 0 bases, with 6 bases sitting between them. Germline V lookup: CDR1 DFQATT, CDR2 SNEGSKA (reference sequence). This CDR3 has 13 residues. The CDR3: CSARGQVNTEAFF. The covered CDR3 bases are TGCAGTGCTAGAGGACAGGTGAACACTGAA.

This clone appeared many times. The DNA ends 3 residues before the CDR3 does, and the rest of the CDR3 is filled in from the germline J gene. This chain joins TRBV7-2 and TRBJ2-5; D is ambiguous. CDR3 length: 11 amino acids. Per germline, CDR1 SGHTA and CDR2 FQGNSA. Trimming left V 5 bases short and J 6 bases short, with 7 bases between. CDR3 loop: CASSLTQTQYF. The part of the CDR3 DNA that was read is TGTGCCAGCAGCCTGACACAGACC.

This clone was found a few times. With the read ending 3 residues before the CDR3 end, the germline J gene is used to fill in that end. The chain links TRBV7-2 to TRBJ2-7; D perhaps matches TRBD2 (5 bases). CDR3 length: 15 amino acids. The ends were cut back, 3 bases at V and 5 bases at J, with 17 bases in the middle. Per the germline V gene, CDR1 is SGHTA and CDR2 is FQGNSA. The DNA read from the CDR3 is TGTGCCAGCAGCTTTTTGGACTCGAGGGCTCACGAG. Protein product: CASSFLDSRAHE. The whole CDR3 is CASSFLDSRAHEQYF.

At least ten counts were recorded for this clone. Read data end 3 residues before the CDR3 end; the end is taken from the germline J gene. The rearrangement links TRBV18 to TRBJ2-3, with 11 bases fitting TRBD2. This CDR3 is built from 17 residues. CDR1 KGHSH and CDR2 LQKENI come from the germline V gene. The junction had 7 bases not matched to a gene; V was cut back by 3 bases and J by 2 bases. The CDR3 bases that were read are TGTGCCAGCTCACCTCTCACTAGCGGGGGAACCACAGATACG. Its translation: CASSPLTSGGTTDT. The whole CDR3 sequence is CASSPLTSGGTTDTQYF.

Relative to its sample, this clone is medium-sized. The read stops 3 residues short of the end of the CDR3; the missing end is completed from the germline J gene. V is TRBV20-1 and J is TRBJ1-2, with 7 bases identical to TRBD1. The CDR3 runs to 11 residues. Germline-derived CDR1 and CDR2 are DFQATT and SNEGSKA (reference sequence). The trim removed 6 bases at V and 7 bases at J, leaving 5 bases unmatched. This CDR3 reads CSAKGAPGYTF. Partial CDR3 DNA: TGCAGTGCGAAGGGGGCGCCTGGC.

This clone was detected only a few times. The CDR3 end is not reached by the read, which stops 3 residues before it; the germline J gene fills it in. The V gene is TRBV7-7, the J gene TRBJ1-1; no definite D call. The CDR3 length is 13 residues. V lost 5 bases and J 1 base, leaving 8 bases between the germline ends. Germline lookup yields CDR1 SSHAT and CDR2 FNYEAQ (reference sequence). The CDR3 sequence is CASSLIRNTEAFF. The part of the CDR3 DNA that was read is TGTGCCAGCAGCCTAATACGGAACACTGAA.

This clone was detected only a few times. The CDR3 is cut off 3 residues early in the read; its end comes from the germline J gene. The chain has TRBV18 and TRBJ1-3; a weak D match, TRBD1 (6 bases). Trimming took off 2 bases at V and 0 bases at J, with 14 bases between the two ends. CDR1 is KGHSH and CDR2 is LQKENI in the germline V gene. CDR3 length: 17 amino acids. CDR3 region: CASSPVPGGGSGNTIYF. CDR3 bases read: TGTGCCAGCTCACCAGTCCCGGGAGGGGGCTCTGGAAACACC.

Only a few counts were recorded for this clone. Read sequence stops 3 residues before the CDR3 end, and the germline J gene provides the missing end. The rearrangement joins TRBV7-9 to TRBJ1-1; D gene uncertain. Deletions cut 4 bases from V and 1 base from J, with 4 bases between. The germline V gene has CDR1 SEHNR and CDR2 FQNEAQ (reference sequence). This CDR3 has 12 residues. CDR3: CASSCRNTEAFF. Partial CDR3 DNA: TGTGCCAGCAGCTGCAGGAACACTGAA.

This clone occurred a few times. The read falls 3 residues short of the CDR3 end, and the missing part is taken from the germline J gene. V is TRBV19 and J is TRBJ1-5; D not certain. This CDR3 comprises 12 residues. CDR1 and CDR2 (germline): LNHDA, SQIVND (reference sequence). The V and J ends lost 8 bases and 0 bases respectively, with 5 bases between them. CDR3 region: CASSDSNQPQHF. CDR3 bases read: TGTGCCAGTTCAGATAGCAATCAGCCC.

This clone came up many times. From the germline J gene comes the end of the CDR3, since the read stops 3 residues before it. The chain carries TRBV5-1 and TRBJ2-3; possibly TRBD1 for D (6 bases). The ends were cut back, 4 bases at V and 1 base at J, with 13 bases in the middle. Germline V gene sequence: CDR1 SGHRS, CDR2 YFSETQ. This CDR3 contains 15 residues. The sequenced CDR3 bases are TGCGCCAGCAGCCGGACAGAACGTGGCACAGATACG. Translation gives CASSRTERGTDT. The entire CDR3 sequence reads CASSRTERGTDTQYF.

Remarks on this clone: The observed sequence ends 3 residues before the CDR3 terminus, with the missing tail filled in from the germline J gene. The chain joins TRBV7-9 to TRBJ2-3, with D perhaps TRBD2 (6 bases). The ends were cut back, 2 bases at V and 3 bases at J, with 9 bases in the middle. The CDR3 consists of 14 residues. In germline, CDR1 is SEHNR, CDR2 FQNEAQ (reference sequence). The CDR3 is CASSLSLATDTQYF. CDR3 DNA (partial): TGTGCCAGCAGCTTATCGCTAGCGACAGATACG.

This clone appeared many times. With the read ending 3 residues before the CDR3 end, the germline J gene is used to fill in that end. The chain joins TRBV20-1 to TRBJ2-3; 8 bases align to TRBD2. Germline lookup yields CDR1 DFQATT and CDR2 SNEGSKA (reference sequence). This CDR3 spans 14 amino acids. Trimming cost V 5 bases and J 1 base; bases outside gene matches: 5. CDR3 DNA, as far as it was read: TGCAGTGCTCCCGGGACTAGGGGCACAGATACG. It encodes CSAPGTRGTDT. The full CDR3 protein is CSAPGTRGTDTQYF.

As for this clone: The CDR3 goes on 3 residues after the read ends, and that part is filled in from the germline J gene. The V call is TRBV2, the J call TRBJ2-5; no clear D. Between the trimmed V and J ends, which lost 6 bases and 0 bases, there was a span of 8 bases. The CDR3 covers 13 residues. Germline V CDR1 and CDR2: SNHLY, FYNNEI. The part of the CDR3 DNA that was read is TGTGCCAGCAGGTGGCGGTACCAAGAGACC. Amino acid sequence: CASRWRYQET. The CDR3 in its entirety is CASRWRYQETQYF.

Notes on this clone: The read comes to an end 3 residues before the CDR3 does, leaving the germline J gene to fill in the end. This chain connects TRBV7-3 to TRBJ1-5, with TRBD1 matching 10 bases. The germline CDR1 and CDR2 sequences are SGHTA and FQGTGA. This CDR3 contains 13 residues. Losses at the gene ends were 8 bases for V and 4 bases for J; bases not matched to a gene: 2. Here the CDR3 reads CASGQGVNQPQHF. CDR3 DNA (partial): TGTGCCAGCGGACAGGGGGTGAATCAGCCC.

In its sample, this clone was seen a few times. The missing CDR3 end, 3 residues past where the read stops, is filled in from the germline J gene. V and J are TRBV5-1 and TRBJ2-7; D possibly corresponds to TRBD1 (6 bases). The CDR3 extends over 14 amino acids. V dropped 2 bases and J dropped 5 bases, with 14 bases sitting between them. The V gene's germline CDR1 is SGHRS and CDR2 YFSETQ. The part of the CDR3 DNA that was read is TGCGCCAGCAGCTTCAACAGGGTCCGAGACGAG. This codes for CASSFNRVRDE. The entire CDR3 is CASSFNRVRDEQYF.

Note on this clone: The read is 3 residues too short to cover the CDR3 end, so that end is filled in from the germline J gene. This chain connects TRBV20-1 to TRBJ2-1; 11 bases fit TRBD2. Germline V gene sequence: CDR1 DFQATT, CDR2 SNEGSKA (reference sequence). There are 14 residues in the CDR3. Trimming removed 6 bases from V and 2 bases from J; junction bases left unmatched: 3. The CDR3 protein is CSATLAGAYNEQFF. The part of the CDR3 DNA that was read is TGCAGTGCAACACTAGCGGGAGCCTACAATGAG.

To note about this clone: The CDR3 goes on 3 residues after the read ends, and that part is filled in from the germline J gene. V and J are TRBV6-1 and TRBJ1-2; no definite D call. CDR1 and CDR2 from the germline V gene are MNHNS and SASEGT. The CDR3 is 16 residues long. Trimming removed 3 bases at V and 5 bases at J, with 19 bases between. Partial CDR3 DNA: TGTGCCAGCAGTGATTTCGGAAAACAGCCATTTTATGGC. This sequence encodes CASSDFGKQPFYG. The CDR3 in full is CASSDFGKQPFYGYTF.